One and the same sample provided the 18 T cell receptor beta chains below, sequenced in a study of T cells in Graves' hyperthyroidism and ophthalmopathy. Using RNA transcripts as the source, TCR beta CDR3 regions were amplified. First-round RT-PCR of the TCR CDR3 relied on the HTBI primer set. TCRdb redid the calling of the multiplex PCR reads with MiXCR, one entry per CDR3 protein. This table holds fewer than 550,000 distinct CDR3 sequences, roughly 24% found once. The sequencing sample was made of blood. These receptors all stem from a woman aged 30 to 39 with Graves' ophthalmopathy.

This clonotype was recorded at least ten times. The chain is built from TRBV5-1 and TRBJ2-5; D is ambiguous. CDR3 size: 13 residues. The germline V gene encodes CDR1 SGHRS and CDR2 YFSETQ. V was trimmed by 0 bases and J by 7 bases, leaving 10 bases between them. CDR3 in amino acids: CASSLGTGATQYF. DNA of the CDR3: TGCGCCAGCAGCTTGGGGACCGGTGCGACCCAGTACTTC.

This clonotype was detected ten times or more. The chain carries TRBV15 and TRBJ2-5, with D unresolved. This CDR3 has 16 residues. Trimming pared 0 bases from V and 1 base from J, leaving 12 bases between. CDR1 is LNHNV, CDR2 YYDKDF, per germline (reference sequence). CDR3 protein: CATSREGRPFQETQYF. The CDR3 DNA reads as TGTGCCACCAGCAGAGAGGGAAGGCCTTTCCAAGAGACCCAGTACTTC.

This clonotype was observed many times. This chain links TRBV6-5 with TRBJ1-2; no definite D call. Trimming removed 2 bases at V and 8 bases at J, with 9 bases between. Germline-derived CDR1 and CDR2 are MNHEY and SVGAGI. The CDR3 is 12 residues long. The CDR3 here is CASSYPGEGYTF. The CDR3 DNA follows: TGTGCCAGCAGTTACCCTGGGGAGGGCTACACCTTC.

This clonotype was recorded at least ten times. The chain joins TRBV20-1 to TRBJ2-7; possibly TRBD1 for D (7 bases). This CDR3 region has 14 residues. V was pared by 6 bases and J by 0 bases, with 15 bases between. Germline CDR1 is DFQATT and CDR2 is SNEGSKA (reference sequence). The CDR3: CSAPGTAGSYEQYF. The CDR3 DNA reads TGCAGTGCCCCCGGGACAGCGGGCTCCTACGAGCAGTACTTC.

The genes are TRBV12-3 or TRBV12-4 and TRBJ1-2; no firm D call. V was clipped by 3 bases and J by 7 bases, with 21 bases between them. The CDR3 totals 16 residues. Written as DNA, the CDR3 is TGTGCCAGCAGTTTGACCGAGGAGGAGACCCGGGGTGGCTACACCTTC. This encodes CASSLTEEETRGGYTF.

The rearrangement links TRBV4-1 to TRBJ2-7; no clear D gene. The CDR3 sequence is 15 residues long. V was clipped by 1 base and J by 3 bases, with 13 bases between them. The germline gives CDR1 MGHRA, CDR2 YSYEKL. Here the CDR3 reads CASSQATVFGYEQYF. CDR3 nucleotide sequence: TGCGCCAGCAGCCAAGCAACGGTTTTCGGCTACGAGCAGTACTTC.

This clonotype was seen repeatedly, ten times or more. The chain recombines TRBV7-8 with TRBJ1-2; possible D gene TRBD1, 6 bases. This CDR3 is 15 amino acids long. Deletions cut 5 bases from V and 2 bases from J, with 15 bases between. Germline lookup yields CDR1 SGHVS and CDR2 FQNEAQ. CDR3 protein: CASSLNLGQNYGYTF. The CDR3 DNA reads TGTGCCAGCAGCCTAAACCTGGGACAAAACTATGGCTACACCTTC.

The chain employs TRBV6-5 and TRBJ1-2; no definite D call. Per the germline V gene, CDR1 is MNHEY and CDR2 is SVGAGI. CDR3 length equals 12 residues. V was clipped by 5 bases and J by 6 bases, with 10 bases between them. CDR3 residues: CASSTRYDGYTF. CDR3 coding DNA: TGTGCCAGCAGTACCCGATATGATGGCTACACCTTC.

This clonotype occurred many times. The chain couples TRBV6-5 to TRBJ1-1; weak D call: TRBD1 (5 bases). V shed 2 bases and J shed 2 bases, with 9 bases lying between them. From germline, CDR1 is MNHEY and CDR2 SVGAGI. The CDR3 is made up of 14 amino acids. The CDR3 protein is CASSYRQPNTEAFF. The CDR3 DNA follows: TGTGCCAGCAGTTACCGACAGCCCAACACTGAAGCTTTCTTT.

V is TRBV6-5 and J is TRBJ1-2; possibly TRBD1 for D (6 bases). The CDR3 runs 14 residues. In germline, CDR1 is MNHEY, CDR2 SVGAGI. Trimming stripped 4 bases from V and 5 bases from J, with 14 bases between. In nucleotides, the CDR3 is TGTGCCAGCAGTTCCAGCACCCAGGGGTATGGCTACACCTTC. As protein: CASSSSTQGYGYTF.

This clonotype was counted at least ten times. The V and J genes are TRBV6-2 or TRBV6-3 and TRBJ2-7, with 7 nucleotides matching TRBD1. CDR1 MNHEY and CDR2 SVGEGT come from the germline V gene. CDR3 length equals 16 residues. Unmatched junction bases numbered 14, after V lost 0 bases and J lost 9 bases. DNA for the CDR3: TGTGCCAGCAGTTACTCCCTCCGGGACAGCTCGTATGCGCAGTACTTC. Amino acid sequence: CASSYSLRDSSYAQYF.

This clonotype was recorded at least ten times. V gene TRBV29-1 combines with J gene TRBJ1-1; D is unresolved. Germline values: CDR1 SQVTM, CDR2 ANQGSEA. V lost 6 bases and J 1 base, leaving 12 bases between the germline ends. The CDR3 length is 13 residues. Here the CDR3 DNA reads TGCAGCGTAGAGATATTCGAGAACACTGAAGCTTTCTTT. Residues: CSVEIFENTEAFF.

This clonotype was recorded at least ten times. This chain uses TRBV11-1 with TRBJ1-2, with a possible D match to TRBD1 (6 bases). Germline CDR1 SGHAT, CDR2 FQDESV (reference sequence). CDR3 length equals 13 residues. V lost 2 bases, J lost 7 bases, and 11 bases lay in between. CDR3 region: CASSLLTGIGYTF. CDR3 nucleotides: TGTGCCAGCAGCTTACTTACAGGGATTGGCTACACCTTC.

This sequence joins TRBV30 and TRBJ2-5, with D perhaps TRBD2 (5 bases). The V gene lost 0 bases and the J gene lost 8 bases, with 16 bases spanning the gap. The CDR3 length is 14 residues. CDR1 is GTSNPN and CDR2 is SVGIG in the germline V gene (reference sequence). The CDR3 reads CAWSVSSSGDTQYF. The DNA for the CDR3 is TGTGCCTGGAGTGTGTCTAGCTCCGGGGATACCCAGTACTTC. Full variable domain (remainder filled in from reference TRBV30 and TRBJ2-5): SQTIHQWPATLVQPVGSPLSLECTVEGTSNPNLYWYRQAAGRGLQLLFYSVGIGQISSEVPQNLSASRPQDRQFILSSKKLLLSDSGFYLCAWSVSSSGDTQYFGPGTRLLVL.

This clonotype showed up many times. The J gene is TRBJ1-1, the V gene TRBV11-1; D not resolved. Trimming removed 8 bases from V and 5 bases from J, with 27 bases in between. This CDR3 region has 17 residues. CDR1 is SGHAT, CDR2 FQDESV, per germline (reference sequence). The CDR3 sequence: CASGWEGLLSRLTEAFF. CDR3 DNA sequence: TGTGCCAGCGGATGGGAGGGCCTGTTATCGAGGTTAACTGAAGCTTTCTTT.

This clonotype was seen ten or more times. The chain combines TRBV12-3 or TRBV12-4 with TRBJ1-1; 8 bases match TRBD1. The J segment lost 11 bases and the V segment lost 5 bases, leaving 13 bases of the junction unmatched. There are 14 residues in the CDR3. CDR3 nucleotide sequence: TGTGCCAGCAGTCTGGCAGGGGGCGCGGATCCGGCTTTCTTT. It yields the protein CASSLAGGADPAFF.

This clonotype was picked up many times. This chain links TRBV2 with TRBJ1-5; perhaps TRBD1 as D (5 bases). This CDR3 spans 14 amino acids. With 3 bases removed from V and 9 bases from J, the gap between germline ends came to 15 bases. Germline loops: CDR1 SNHLY, CDR2 FYNNEI. CDR3 DNA: TGTGCCAGCAGTGATTTGATAGGGGAATTGCCCCAGCATTTT. Protein product: CASSDLIGELPQHF.

This clonotype has a count of ten or more. This chain joins TRBV29-1 and TRBJ2-5, with no clear D. The V and J ends lost 4 bases and 2 bases respectively, with 11 bases between them. The CDR3 runs to 13 residues. From germline, CDR1 is SQVTM and CDR2 ANQGSEA. CDR3 nucleotides: TGCAGCGTTGGTAGATTGGGACAAGAGACCCAGTACTTC. Its translation is CSVGRLGQETQYF. Supplemented by reference TRBV29-1 and TRBJ2-5, the full variable domain reads SAVISQKPSRDICQRGTSLTIQCQVDSQVTMMFWYRQQPGQSLTLIATANQGSEATYESGFVIDKFPISRPNLTFSTLTVSNMSPEDSSIYLCSVGRLGQETQYFGPGTRLLVL.